This is a list of T cell receptor beta chains from one sample in a study of T-cell reconstitution after alpha-beta-depleted transplantation in children. TCRdb called the PCR reads again in MiXCR, with one record for every CDR3 protein. In the table there are about 980,000 distinct CDR3 sequences, roughly 31% of which are singletons. The sample consisted of PBMCs, mostly from graft donor cells, taken 360 days after TCRalphabeta/CD19-depleted stem cell transplant. The origin of the receptors is a boy less than two years old who had a stem cell transplant for SCID, so the T cells may come from the graft donor. Each CDR3 is given with its conserved first and last residue. The D gene is left open where the match is weak. The size field is filled for only some rows; it gives once, few, many or a size class.

-	TRBV7-6	-	TRBJ2-2	CASSLVSVAGELFF	TGTGCCAGCAGCTTAGTGAGCGTGGCCGGGGAGCTGTTTTTT
-	TRBV20-1	-	TRBJ2-5	CSATGLVGETQYF	TGCAGTGCTACGGGCCTAGTGGGAGAGACCCAGTACTTC
few	TRBV20-1	TRBD2	TRBJ2-1	CSARGTSAYNEQFF	TGCAGTGCTAGAGGGACTAGCGCATACAATGAGCAGTTCTTC
-	TRBV6-2/TRBV6-3	TRBD2	TRBJ2-7	CASSWGGSDYEQYF	TGTGCCAGCAGTTGGGGGGGTTCGGACTACGAGCAGTACTTC
few	TRBV20-1	TRBD2	TRBJ2-3	CSARSLAGGRTQYF	TGCAGTGCTAGGAGTCTAGCGGGGGGGCGGACGCAGTATTTT
-	TRBV5-1	TRBD1	TRBJ2-3	CASSSDYRGYTDTQYF	TGCGCCAGCAGCTCCGACTACAGGGGATACACAGATACGCAGTATTTT
-	TRBV12-3/TRBV12-4	-	TRBJ2-6	CASSREGALSSLVWANVLTF	TGTGCCAGCTCGAGGGAAGGGGCCCTCTCATCCCTCGTTTGGGCCAACGTCCTGACTTTC
-	TRBV2	TRBD1	TRBJ2-3	CASSNRQGAADTQYF	TGTGCCAGCAGCAACAGGCAGGGGGCCGCAGATACGCAGTATTTT
-	TRBV5-1	-	TRBJ2-5	CASSPGYTGPPETQYF	TGCGCCAGCAGCCCGGGATACACGGGGCCACCGGAGACCCAGTACTTC
few	TRBV12-3/TRBV12-4	-	TRBJ2-7	CASSFETDPYEQYF	TGTGCCAGCAGTTTCGAAACAGACCCCTACGAGCAGTACTTC
-	TRBV5-1	TRBD1	TRBJ2-1	CASTSTGGANEQFF	TGCGCCAGCACCTCGACAGGGGGGGCGAATGAGCAGTTCTTC
-	TRBV28	-	TRBJ2-1	CASSLGAWGDEQFF	TGTGCCAGCAGTTTGGGGGCGTGGGGAGATGAGCAGTTCTTC
few	TRBV20-1	TRBD1	TRBJ2-2	CSARVSDRVGGELFF	TGCAGTGCTAGAGTTTCCGACAGGGTGGGCGGGGAGCTGTTTTTT
few	TRBV6-5	TRBD2	TRBJ2-1	CASSYSPPTSGGAHEQFF	TGTGCCAGCAGTTACTCTCCTCCGACTAGCGGGGGGGCGCATGAGCAGTTCTTC
-	TRBV4-3	-	TRBJ2-3	CASSQGRDFTQYF	TGCGCCAGCAGCCAGGGCCGGGACTTCACGCAGTATTTT
-	TRBV3-1	TRBD2	TRBJ2-7	CASSPRLNVVSSGRSYEQYF	TGTGCCAGCAGCCCCAGGCTCAACGTGGTTTCTAGCGGGCGTTCCTACGAGCAGTACTTC
-	TRBV28	TRBD1	TRBJ1-2	CASSVPGQGNYGYTF	TGTGCCAGCAGTGTACCGGGACAGGGCAACTATGGCTACACCTTC
-	TRBV29-1	TRBD1	TRBJ2-3	CSDHKTGQHTDTQYF	TGCAGCGATCACAAAACGGGACAGCACACAGATACGCAGTATTTT
-	TRBV20-1	TRBD2	TRBJ2-5	CSATPRAGVRGTQYF	TGCAGTGCGACCCCCAGAGCGGGGGTTAGGGGGACCCAGTACTTC
few	TRBV20-1	-	TRBJ1-1	CSAVGRNTEAFF	TGCAGTGCTGTGGGGAGAAACACTGAAGCTTTCTTT
few	TRBV5-6	-	TRBJ2-2	CASSLYLTGELFF	TGTGCCAGCAGCTTGTATCTCACCGGGGAGCTGTTTTTT
few	TRBV11-2	-	TRBJ2-3	CASSLEYGPDTQYF	TGTGCCAGCAGCTTAGAATATGGACCAGATACGCAGTATTTT
-	TRBV5-1	TRBD2	TRBJ2-3	CASRERGLTDTQYF	TGCGCCAGCAGGGAGCGGGGGCTCACAGATACGCAGTATTTT
-	TRBV3-1	TRBD2	TRBJ2-5	CASSQEGPVAGVQETQYF	TGTGCCAGCAGCCAAGAAGGACCGGTAGCGGGGGTCCAAGAGACCCAGTACTTC
-	TRBV6-2/TRBV6-3	-	TRBJ1-1	CASTRPPGAELKPHF	TGTGCCAGCACCCGACCCCCAGGGGCCGAACTGAAGCCTCACTTT
few	TRBV9	-	TRBJ2-6	CASSVVGVGANVLTF	TGTGCCAGCAGCGTAGTTGGGGTCGGGGCCAACGTCCTGACTTTC
few	TRBV20-1	-	TRBJ2-3	CSASRGTTDTQYF	TGCAGTGCTAGTAGGGGGACAACAGATACGCAGTATTTT
-	TRBV24-1	TRBD2	TRBJ2-3	CATSDPGLAGAADTQYF	TGTGCCACCAGTGATCCGGGACTAGCGGGGGCGGCGGATACGCAGTATTTT
few	TRBV15	-	TRBJ2-5	CATRTRGETQYF	TGTGCCACCAGGACGCGAGGAGAGACCCAGTACTTC
many	TRBV12-3/TRBV12-4	-	TRBJ1-1	CASSFLGGTEAFF	TGTGCCAGCAGTTTCCTAGGGGGCACTGAAGCTTTCTTT
few	TRBV5-1	TRBD1	TRBJ2-7	CASSSSGQGRYEQYF	TGCGCCAGCAGCTCCTCGGGACAGGGACGCTACGAGCAGTACTTC
-	TRBV4-2	-	TRBJ2-3	CASSQPRGASRDTQYF	TGTGCCAGCAGCCAACCAAGGGGGGCCTCGAGAGATACGCAGTATTTT
-	TRBV7-2	-	TRBJ2-7	CASSLLVWGDYEQYF	TGTGCCAGCAGCTTACTTGTCTGGGGGGACTACGAGCAGTACTTC
few	TRBV3-1	-	TRBJ1-4	CASSRRGATNEKLFF	TGTGCCAGCAGCCGCCGGGGCGCAACTAATGAAAAACTGTTTTTT
-	TRBV20-1	-	TRBJ2-7	CSALTDPDLYEQYF	TGCAGTGCTTTGACCGATCCTGACCTCTACGAGCAGTACTTC
once	TRBV6-4	TRBD2	TRBJ2-3	CASSQTSEVTDTQYF	TGTGCCAGCAGCCAAACTAGCGAAGTCACAGATACGCAGTATTTT
-	TRBV12-3/TRBV12-4	-	TRBJ1-5	CASRAPGGGNQPQHF	TGTGCCAGCAGAGCCCCAGGTGGCGGCAATCAGCCCCAGCATTTT
-	TRBV5-1	TRBD1	TRBJ2-4	CASSQGQGGGLAKNIQYF	TGCGCCAGCAGCCAAGGACAGGGGGGGGGACTAGCCAAAAACATTCAGTACTTC
-	TRBV11-2	-	TRBJ1-3	CASSGRLNSGNTIYF	TGTGCCAGCAGCGGTCGACTGAACTCTGGAAACACCATATATTTT
-	TRBV7-2	-	TRBJ2-1	CASSGPVSLTYNEQFF	TGTGCCAGCAGCGGACCAGTTAGCCTGACCTACAATGAGCAGTTCTTC
-	TRBV7-3	TRBD1	TRBJ2-3	CASSLTGQWGPDTQYF	TGTGCCAGCAGCTTAACGGGACAGTGGGGCCCAGATACGCAGTATTTT
-	TRBV9	-	TRBJ2-1	CASSAESLDEQFF	TGTGCCAGCAGCGCGGAGAGTTTAGATGAGCAGTTCTTC
few	TRBV6-1	TRBD1	TRBJ1-2	CASSEGDREVDGYTF	TGTGCCAGCAGTGAAGGGGACAGGGAGGTGGATGGCTACACCTTC
-	TRBV5-1	TRBD1	TRBJ1-1	CASSFLQGEYTEAFF	TGCGCCAGCAGCTTTCTACAGGGGGAATACACTGAAGCTTTCTTT
-	TRBV20-1	-	TRBJ2-7	CSAMSPAPSYEQYF	TGCAGTGCTATGAGTCCTGCCCCCTCCTACGAGCAGTACTTC
-	TRBV20-1	TRBD2	TRBJ2-5	CSAGPRLAGVRETQYF	TGCAGTGCTGGGCCTAGACTAGCGGGGGTGCGGGAGACCCAGTACTTC
-	TRBV24-1	-	TRBJ2-6	CATSPHTFSGANVLTF	TGTGCCACCAGTCCCCATACATTCTCTGGGGCCAACGTCCTGACTTTC
few	TRBV24-1	-	TRBJ2-5	CATSEGFPQRYQETQYF	TGTGCCACCAGTGAGGGGTTCCCTCAACGGTACCAAGAGACCCAGTACTTC
-	TRBV11-2	TRBD2	TRBJ2-5	CASSEGLAGGRRQETQYF	TGTGCCAGCAGCGAGGGACTAGCGGGGGGGAGGAGGCAAGAGACCCAGTACTTC
-	TRBV15	-	TRBJ2-1	CATSRDHVSASSYNEQFF	TGTGCCACCAGCAGAGATCATGTGAGCGCGAGCTCCTACAATGAGCAGTTCTTC
-	TRBV7-2	TRBD2	TRBJ2-3	CASSTQRLADPTDTQYF	TGTGCCAGCAGCACCCAGAGACTAGCGGACCCAACAGATACGCAGTATTTT
-	TRBV7-9	-	TRBJ2-7	CASTPGLLGEQYF	TGTGCCAGCACCCCGGGACTCCTGGGGGAGCAGTACTTC
-	TRBV28	-	TRBJ2-1	CATAWVAVRNEQFF	TGTGCCACAGCTTGGGTGGCCGTTAGGAATGAGCAGTTCTTC
many	TRBV29-1	TRBD1	TRBJ2-7	CSVAQGGGYEQYF	TGCAGCGTAGCACAGGGGGGAGGCTACGAGCAGTACTTC
-	TRBV12-3/TRBV12-4	-	TRBJ1-4	CASSPSFGSEKLFF	TGTGCCAGCAGCCCCTCGTTTGGCAGTGAAAAACTGTTTTTT
few	TRBV5-1	-	TRBJ2-5	CASSLWRGPQETQYF	TGCGCCAGCAGCTTGTGGAGGGGGCCTCAAGAGACCCAGTACTTC
-	TRBV5-1	-	TRBJ1-2	CASSWGRTGAVYGYTF	TGCGCCAGCAGCTGGGGTCGGACGGGAGCAGTCTATGGCTACACCTTC